These T cell receptor beta chains were read from a single sample in a study of T cells in tuberculosis. The data were produced by immunoSEQ multiplex PCR, yet TCRdb's version contains in-frame clones alone and is incomplete. The sample shows tens of thousands of clones, 94% of them seen only once. The sample consisted of PBMCs. Receptors were obtained from a donor between 10 and 35 years old with latent tuberculosis or without tuberculosis infection. Both conserved end residues are part of each CDR3. Fields, in order: D gene, J gene, V gene, clone size, CDR3 protein, CDR3 DNA. D genes are given only for firm matches. For some rows the clone size is stated as once, few or many, or as a class when expanded; others skip it.

D gene: NA; J gene: TRBJ1-5; V gene: TRBV19; clone size: NA; CDR3 protein: CASSIRGSNQPQHF; CDR3 DNA: TGTGCCAGTAGTATACGGGGATCCAATCAGCCCCAGCATTTT
D gene: NA; J gene: TRBJ2-7; V gene: TRBV29-1; clone size: NA; CDR3 protein: CSVVGGAAEQYF; CDR3 DNA: TGCAGCGTTGTTGGGGGGGCGGCCGAGCAGTACTTC
D gene: NA; J gene: TRBJ1-2; V gene: TRBV30; clone size: NA; CDR3 protein: CAWTRDSSEYGYTF; CDR3 DNA: TGTGCCTGGACTCGGGATTCTTCAGAATATGGCTACACCTTC
D gene: TRBD1; J gene: TRBJ1-4; V gene: TRBV6-6; clone size: NA; CDR3 protein: CASSSTQGGNEKLFF; CDR3 DNA: TGTGCCAGCAGCTCTACACAGGGGGGTAATGAAAAACTGTTTTTT
D gene: TRBD1; J gene: TRBJ2-5; V gene: TRBV5-1; clone size: NA; CDR3 protein: CASSTNTGGQETQYF; CDR3 DNA: TGCGCCAGCAGCACGAACACAGGGGGCCAAGAGACCCAGTACTTC
D gene: NA; J gene: TRBJ2-1; V gene: TRBV29-1; clone size: NA; CDR3 protein: CSVASSYNEQFF; CDR3 DNA: TGCAGCGTAGCGAGCTCCTACAATGAGCAGTTCTTC
D gene: TRBD1; J gene: TRBJ1-3; V gene: TRBV5-6; clone size: NA; CDR3 protein: CASSRRGSGGNTIYF; CDR3 DNA: TGTGCCAGCAGCCGCAGGGGGTCGGGTGGAAACACCATATATTTT
D gene: TRBD2; J gene: TRBJ2-7; V gene: TRBV5-8; clone size: NA; CDR3 protein: CASSLGLAGPSEQYF; CDR3 DNA: TGTGCCAGCAGCTTAGGGCTAGCGGGACCCTCCGAGCAGTACTTC
D gene: NA; J gene: TRBJ1-1; V gene: TRBV4-1; clone size: NA; CDR3 protein: CASSLLKPQGYTEAFF; CDR3 DNA: TGCGCCAGCAGCCTTTTAAAGCCTCAGGGTTATACTGAAGCTTTCTTT
D gene: NA; J gene: TRBJ2-1; V gene: TRBV9; clone size: NA; CDR3 protein: CASSVSGGLSSYNEQFF; CDR3 DNA: TGTGCCAGCAGCGTCTCTGGAGGGCTCAGCTCCTACAATGAGCAGTTCTTC
D gene: NA; J gene: TRBJ2-7; V gene: TRBV6-6; clone size: NA; CDR3 protein: CASSYPRGQFNTEQYF; CDR3 DNA: TGTGCCAGCAGTTACCCCCGAGGACAGTTCAACACCGAGCAGTACTTC
D gene: TRBD2; J gene: TRBJ2-3; V gene: TRBV25-1; clone size: NA; CDR3 protein: CASSGQGSSGRATDTQYF; CDR3 DNA: TGTGCCAGCAGTGGGCAGGGGTCTAGCGGGAGGGCCACAGATACGCAGTATTTT
D gene: NA; J gene: TRBJ1-1; V gene: TRBV6-6; clone size: NA; CDR3 protein: CASSARGYTEAFF; CDR3 DNA: TGTGCCAGCAGCGCCAGAGGGTACACTGAAGCTTTCTTT
D gene: NA; J gene: TRBJ1-1; V gene: TRBV20-1; clone size: once; CDR3 protein: CSASPEFEAFF; CDR3 DNA: TGCAGTGCTAGTCCGGAGTTTGAAGCTTTCTTT
D gene: NA; J gene: TRBJ1-1; V gene: TRBV11-3; clone size: NA; CDR3 protein: CASSFKQNTEAFF; CDR3 DNA: TGTGCCAGCAGCTTTAAGCAGAACACTGAAGCTTTCTTT
D gene: TRBD2; J gene: TRBJ2-2; V gene: TRBV13; clone size: NA; CDR3 protein: CASSPGLAGDGELFF; CDR3 DNA: TGTGCCAGCAGCCCTGGACTAGCGGGGGACGGGGAGCTGTTTTTT
D gene: NA; J gene: TRBJ1-1; V gene: TRBV10-1; clone size: NA; CDR3 protein: CASSPTFLNTEAFF; CDR3 DNA: TGCGCCAGCAGCCCTACCTTTTTGAACACTGAAGCTTTCTTT
D gene: TRBD1; J gene: TRBJ1-1; V gene: TRBV5-1; clone size: few; CDR3 protein: CASSLTGGTEAFF; CDR3 DNA: TGCGCCAGCAGCTTGACAGGGGGCACTGAAGCTTTCTTT
D gene: NA; J gene: TRBJ1-5; V gene: TRBV15; clone size: NA; CDR3 protein: CATSREGNQPQHF; CDR3 DNA: TGTGCCACCAGCAGGGAGGGCAATCAGCCCCAGCATTTT
D gene: TRBD1; J gene: TRBJ1-1; V gene: TRBV29-1; clone size: NA; CDR3 protein: CSVGAGGPNTEAFF; CDR3 DNA: TGCAGCGTTGGGGCAGGGGGGCCAAACACTGAAGCTTTCTTT
D gene: TRBD2; J gene: TRBJ2-1; V gene: TRBV4-2; clone size: once; CDR3 protein: CASSQGPAGTTRTYNEQFF; CDR3 DNA: TGTGCCAGCAGCCAAGGTCCAGCCGGGACTACAAGAACCTACAATGAGCAGTTCTTC
D gene: NA; J gene: TRBJ1-2; V gene: TRBV27; clone size: NA; CDR3 protein: CASSLDYTTGSYYGYTF; CDR3 DNA: TGTGCCAGCAGTTTGGATTATACGACAGGCTCATACTATGGCTACACCTTC
D gene: NA; J gene: TRBJ2-7; V gene: TRBV13; clone size: NA; CDR3 protein: CASSAYRQGNYEQYF; CDR3 DNA: TGTGCCAGCAGCGCCTACCGGCAGGGGAACTACGAGCAGTACTTC
D gene: NA; J gene: TRBJ2-7; V gene: TRBV6-1; clone size: NA; CDR3 protein: CASSEGLVYEQYF; CDR3 DNA: TGTGCCAGCAGTGAAGGGCTAGTCTACGAGCAGTACTTC
D gene: TRBD1; J gene: TRBJ2-7; V gene: TRBV14; clone size: NA; CDR3 protein: CASSQYGQGRNEQYF; CDR3 DNA: TGTGCCAGCAGCCAATACGGACAGGGGCGAAACGAGCAGTACTTC
D gene: TRBD1; J gene: TRBJ2-7; V gene: TRBV4-3; clone size: NA; CDR3 protein: CASSQLWDRGYPYEQYF; CDR3 DNA: TGCGCCAGCAGCCAACTTTGGGACAGGGGTTACCCCTACGAGCAGTACTTC
D gene: NA; J gene: TRBJ1-2; V gene: TRBV15; clone size: NA; CDR3 protein: CATTDWEATRYGYTF; CDR3 DNA: TGTGCCACGACAGATTGGGAGGCTACTCGCTACGGCTACACCTTC
D gene: TRBD2; J gene: TRBJ2-3; V gene: TRBV28; clone size: NA; CDR3 protein: CASSLYLAGVVTDTQYF; CDR3 DNA: TGTGCCAGCAGTTTATACCTAGCGGGAGTGGTGACAGATACGCAGTATTTT
D gene: NA; J gene: TRBJ2-7; V gene: TRBV18; clone size: NA; CDR3 protein: CASSPPAGTYEQYF; CDR3 DNA: TGTGCCAGCTCACCACCGGCAGGAACCTACGAGCAGTACTTC
D gene: NA; J gene: TRBJ2-3; V gene: TRBV7-2; clone size: NA; CDR3 protein: CASSTQASDTQYF; CDR3 DNA: TGTGCCAGCAGCACCCAGGCCTCAGATACGCAGTATTTT
D gene: NA; J gene: TRBJ1-5; V gene: TRBV5-1; clone size: NA; CDR3 protein: CASSLAGVSNQPQHF; CDR3 DNA: TGCGCCAGCAGCTTGGCCGGGGTTAGCAATCAGCCCCAGCATTTT
D gene: TRBD2; J gene: TRBJ2-7; V gene: TRBV27; clone size: NA; CDR3 protein: CASSLWGGEKDEQYF; CDR3 DNA: TGTGCCAGCAGTTTATGGGGGGGGGAAAAGGACGAGCAGTACTTC
D gene: TRBD1; J gene: TRBJ1-1; V gene: TRBV28; clone size: NA; CDR3 protein: CASTVRGARAEAFF; CDR3 DNA: TGTGCCAGCACCGTCAGGGGGGCGCGGGCTGAAGCTTTCTTT
D gene: TRBD1; J gene: TRBJ1-2; V gene: TRBV18; clone size: NA; CDR3 protein: CASSPVPGQDYYGYTF; CDR3 DNA: TGTGCCAGCTCACCGGTTCCGGGACAGGACTACTATGGCTACACCTTC
D gene: NA; J gene: TRBJ2-7; V gene: TRBV6-5; clone size: NA; CDR3 protein: CASSYSQTGSEQYF; CDR3 DNA: TGTGCCAGCAGTTACTCGCAAACAGGGAGCGAGCAGTACTTC
D gene: TRBD1; J gene: TRBJ1-1; V gene: TRBV15; clone size: NA; CDR3 protein: CATSRDRQGEAFF; CDR3 DNA: TGTGCCACCAGCAGAGATCGACAGGGTGAAGCTTTCTTT
D gene: NA; J gene: TRBJ2-5; V gene: TRBV10-1; clone size: once; CDR3 protein: CASSEPGLRETQYF; CDR3 DNA: TGCGCCAGCAGTGAACCGGGACTCCGCGAGACCCAGTACTTC
D gene: TRBD2; J gene: TRBJ2-7; V gene: TRBV10-3; clone size: NA; CDR3 protein: CAIRGLDEQYF; CDR3 DNA: TGTGCCATCAGGGGACTAGACGAGCAGTACTTC
D gene: TRBD1; J gene: TRBJ1-2; V gene: TRBV19; clone size: NA; CDR3 protein: CASSRGQGAYGYTF; CDR3 DNA: TGTGCCAGTAGTCGGGGACAGGGGGCCTATGGCTACACCTTC
D gene: TRBD2; J gene: TRBJ2-5; V gene: TRBV14; clone size: NA; CDR3 protein: CASSQGLADQETQYF; CDR3 DNA: TGTGCCAGCAGCCAGGGGCTAGCGGACCAAGAGACCCAGTACTTC
D gene: NA; J gene: TRBJ1-4; V gene: TRBV19; clone size: once; CDR3 protein: CASSQTRTVGILLFF; CDR3 DNA: TGTGCCAGTAGTCAAACACGAACCGTCGGGATATTACTGTTTTTT
D gene: TRBD2; J gene: TRBJ2-7; V gene: TRBV11-2; clone size: NA; CDR3 protein: CASSSRLAGDVSYEQYF; CDR3 DNA: TGTGCCAGCAGCTCTAGACTAGCGGGAGACGTCTCCTACGAGCAGTACTTC
D gene: NA; J gene: TRBJ2-5; V gene: TRBV2; clone size: NA; CDR3 protein: CASSEGTTQETQYF; CDR3 DNA: TGTGCCAGCAGTGAAGGGACTACTCAAGAGACCCAGTACTTC
D gene: NA; J gene: TRBJ2-1; V gene: TRBV7-2; clone size: NA; CDR3 protein: CASSLGLFSYNEQFF; CDR3 DNA: TGTGCCAGCAGCTTGGGACTCTTCTCCTACAATGAGCAGTTCTTC
D gene: TRBD2; J gene: TRBJ2-1; V gene: TRBV7-9; clone size: NA; CDR3 protein: CASSPRASGSYEQFF; CDR3 DNA: TGTGCCAGCAGCCCCCGGGCTAGCGGGAGTTATGAGCAGTTCTTC
D gene: NA; J gene: TRBJ1-1; V gene: TRBV6-5; clone size: NA; CDR3 protein: CASSSQGSTEAFF; CDR3 DNA: TGTGCCAGCAGTTCCCAGGGGTCCACTGAAGCTTTCTTT
D gene: TRBD1; J gene: TRBJ1-2; V gene: TRBV5-6; clone size: NA; CDR3 protein: CASSPGGSIYGYTF; CDR3 DNA: TGTGCCAGCAGCCCAGGGGGCAGTATCTATGGCTACACCTTC
D gene: TRBD2; J gene: TRBJ2-1; V gene: TRBV20-1; clone size: NA; CDR3 protein: CSALAGGLFF; CDR3 DNA: TGCAGTGCTTTAGCGGGAGGTTTGTTCTTC
D gene: TRBD2; J gene: TRBJ2-5; V gene: TRBV5-1; clone size: NA; CDR3 protein: CASSWKGTSGRGPQETQYF; CDR3 DNA: TGCGCCAGCAGCTGGAAAGGGACTAGCGGGAGGGGACCCCAAGAGACCCAGTACTTC
D gene: TRBD1; J gene: TRBJ2-7; V gene: TRBV6-1; clone size: NA; CDR3 protein: CASKGQGVYEQYF; CDR3 DNA: TGTGCCAGTAAGGGACAGGGGGTGTACGAGCAGTACTTC
D gene: TRBD2; J gene: TRBJ2-7; V gene: TRBV5-3; clone size: NA; CDR3 protein: CARSREAGPSQDYEQYF; CDR3 DNA: TGTGCCAGAAGCCGGGAGGCAGGCCCTTCGCAGGACTACGAGCAGTACTTC
D gene: TRBD2; J gene: TRBJ2-5; V gene: TRBV7-9; clone size: NA; CDR3 protein: CASSLAAGGQETQYF; CDR3 DNA: TGTGCCAGCAGCTTGGCCGCGGGAGGGCAAGAGACCCAGTACTTC
D gene: NA; J gene: TRBJ1-2; V gene: TRBV13; clone size: NA; CDR3 protein: CASSSLRSTAYGYTF; CDR3 DNA: TGTGCCAGCAGCTCTTTAAGGTCGACAGCATATGGCTACACCTTC
D gene: TRBD1; J gene: TRBJ1-2; V gene: TRBV7-2; clone size: NA; CDR3 protein: CASSPDRVYGYTF; CDR3 DNA: TGTGCCAGCAGCCCGGACAGGGTCTATGGCTACACCTTC